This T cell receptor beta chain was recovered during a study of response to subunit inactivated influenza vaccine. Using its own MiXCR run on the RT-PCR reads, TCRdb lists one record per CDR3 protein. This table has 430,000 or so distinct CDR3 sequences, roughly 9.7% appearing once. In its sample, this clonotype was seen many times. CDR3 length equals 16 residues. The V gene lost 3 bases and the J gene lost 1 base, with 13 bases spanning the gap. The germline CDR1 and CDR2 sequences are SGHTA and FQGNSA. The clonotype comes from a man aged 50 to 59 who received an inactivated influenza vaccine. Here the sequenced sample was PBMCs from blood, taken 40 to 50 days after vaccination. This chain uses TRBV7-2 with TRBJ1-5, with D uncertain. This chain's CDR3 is CASSFGSDLSNQPQHF. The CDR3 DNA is TGTGCCAGCAGCTTTGGTTCGGACCTGAGCAATCAGCCCCAGCATTTT.